The 17 T cell receptor beta chains below come from one sample, sequenced in a study of blood T cells in healthy people across ages. For the second PCR, which ran for about 7 to 11 cycles, a sample-barcoded 5' primer and a J-beta primer mix were used. From the 5' RACE reads, TCRdb called clonotypes with MiXCR, one entry per CDR3 protein. The data contain approximately 1.5 million distinct CDR3 sequences, approximately 43% of them singletons. Input material: blood. The receptor set was obtained from a woman between 18 and 29 years old in good health.

The sample holds a few counts of this clonotype. The rearrangement links TRBV4-3 to TRBJ2-2; perhaps TRBD2 as D (5 bases). This CDR3 is built from 16 residues. Deletions cut 3 bases from V and 1 base from J, with 12 bases between. Germline assignment: CDR1 LGHNA and CDR2 YSLEER. This CDR3 reads CASSHQWAGNTGELFF. For the CDR3, the DNA is TGCGCCAGCAGCCATCAATGGGCGGGGAACACCGGGGAGCTGTTTTTT.

V and J are TRBV7-2 and TRBJ2-1; 10 bases agree with TRBD2. The DNA end is a closer match to TRBJ2-7, so the J assignment may be wrong. The CDR3 has 17 amino acids. Germline V lookup: CDR1 SGHTA, CDR2 FQGNSA. This chain's CDR3 is CASSLVTGLAANNEQYF. The DNA of the CDR3 is TGTGCCAGCAGCTTAGTCACAGGACTAGCGGCAAACAATGAGCAGTACTTC.

This clonotype was seen many times. This rearrangement joins TRBV29-1 to TRBJ2-3; perhaps TRBD1 as D (6 bases). This CDR3 spans 13 amino acids. The V end lost 4 bases, the J end lost 4 bases, and 12 bases lay between the germline ends. CDR1 is SQVTM and CDR2 is ANQGSEA in the germline V gene. CDR3 amino acids: CSVVRTAADTQYF. CDR3 DNA: TGCAGCGTTGTGAGGACAGCGGCAGATACGCAGTATTTT.

The chain couples TRBV6-1 to TRBJ1-4, with TRBD1 identical over 7 bases. Germline values: CDR1 MNHNS, CDR2 SASEGT. V gave up 6 bases and J gave up 6 bases; unmatched junction bases: 16. The CDR3 is made up of 17 amino acids. The CDR3 sequence: CASSPKKTGFRYEKLFF. The CDR3 region has the DNA TGTGCCAGCAGCCCTAAGAAGACAGGGTTTCGTTATGAAAAACTGTTTTTT.

The chain couples TRBV4-1 to TRBJ2-3, with a tentative D call TRBD1 (5 bases). This CDR3 region has 16 residues. V dropped 0 bases and J dropped 4 bases, with 14 bases sitting between them. Germline loops: CDR1 MGHRA, CDR2 YSYEKL. For the CDR3, the DNA is TGCGCCAGCAGCCAAGATCCAGGGTTATTTTCAGATACGCAGTATTTT. Its protein product is CASSQDPGLFSDTQYF.

Many counts were recorded for this clonotype. The rearrangement links TRBV2 to TRBJ1-4, with D maybe TRBD1 (5 bases). CDR1 and CDR2 (germline): SNHLY, FYNNEI. V was clipped by 3 bases and J by 8 bases, with 10 bases between them. The CDR3 spans 13 residues. In nucleotides, the CDR3 is TGTGCCAGCAGTGACGGGACGGGGGAAAAACTGTTTTTT. Translated, it gives CASSDGTGEKLFF.

On this clonotype: One end of the junction does not line up with germline, which may come from a read error. The chain has TRBV5-1 and TRBJ1-6, with 7 bases identical to TRBD1. In germline, CDR1 is SGHRS, CDR2 YFSETQ. The CDR3 contains 14 residues. The CDR3 DNA sequence: TGTGCCAGCAGTTCCGACAGGGAGAATTCACCCCTCCACTTT. Amino acids: CASSSDRENSPLHF.

The chain links TRBV27 to TRBJ2-2, with D hard to call. CDR3 length: 15 residues. V was cut by 5 bases and J by 1 base, with 11 bases left in between. Per the germline V gene, CDR1 is MNHEY and CDR2 is SMNVEV (reference sequence). For the CDR3, the DNA is TGTGCCAGCAGTAGTTACGGCGGGAACACCGGGGAGCTGTTTTTT. It codes for CASSSYGGNTGELFF.

The table lists this clonotype with a few counts. The chain employs TRBV12-3 or TRBV12-4 and TRBJ1-2; D possibly corresponds to TRBD1 (5 bases). Trimming left V 6 bases short and J 3 bases short, with 17 bases between. The CDR3 is 15 residues long. This CDR3 reads CASSPRRVSYYGYTF. The CDR3 DNA sequence: TGTGCCAGCAGCCCTCGCAGGGTTTCCTACTATGGCTACACCTTC.

The chain links TRBV4-3 to TRBJ2-7; D is unclear. Between the trimmed V and J ends, which lost 1 base and 3 bases, there was a span of 10 bases. Germline V gene lookup returns CDR1 LGHNA and CDR2 YSLEER. The CDR3 is 14 amino acids. CDR3 bases: TGCGCCAGCAGCCAAGCGGTCACAAACTACGAGCAGTACTTC. Translated, it gives CASSQAVTNYEQYF.

J is TRBJ1-4 and V is TRBV12-3 or TRBV12-4; the D is unclear. Trimming cost V 1 base and J 7 bases, with 7 bases left between them. CDR3 length: 13 residues. CDR3 region: CASSLGFREKLFF. Written as DNA, the CDR3 is TGTGCCAGCAGTTTAGGGTTTCGTGAAAAACTGTTTTTT.

The chain has TRBV24-1 and TRBJ1-5; TRBD1 aligns across 7 bases. Germline loops: CDR1 KGHDR, CDR2 SFDVKD. With V trimmed by 9 bases and J by 1 base, 8 bases remained unmatched. This CDR3 region has 15 residues. Here the CDR3 reads CATAPGGGSNQPQHF. CDR3 DNA: TGTGCCACCGCACCCGGAGGGGGCAGCAATCAGCCCCAGCATTTT.

The V call is TRBV7-2, the J call TRBJ1-3; maybe TRBD1 (5 bases). The CDR3 is made up of 16 amino acids. Trimming left V 5 bases short and J 0 bases short, with 14 bases between. Germline assignment: CDR1 SGHTA and CDR2 FQGNSA. The CDR3 protein is CASSPGYRLSGNTIYF. The CDR3 DNA sequence: TGTGCCAGCAGCCCAGGGTACAGGCTCTCTGGAAACACCATATATTTT.

In its sample, this clonotype was seen a few times. The CDR3 reads CASSAGPRHEQYF. In DNA, the CDR3 is TGTGCCAGCAGTGCGGGACCCCGGCACGAGCAGTACTTC. J is TRBJ2-7 and V is TRBV6-2 or TRBV6-3; tentative D call: TRBD2 (6 bases). Trimming shortened V by 5 bases and J by 5 bases, and 13 bases separated the two germline ends. The germline CDR1 and CDR2 sequences are MNHEY and SVGEGT. The CDR3 is 13 amino acids.

On this clonotype: At one boundary the junction diverges from the germline segment, which might be a read error. This rearrangement joins TRBV30 to TRBJ2-3; D remains ambiguous. The CDR3 spans 13 residues. From germline, CDR1 is GTSNPN and CDR2 SVGIG (reference sequence). The CDR3 loop is CAWGVGWGDTQYF. DNA of the CDR3: TGTGCCTGGGGTGTGGGATGGGGAGATACGCAGTATTTT.

The rearrangement joins TRBV7-9 to TRBJ2-5; D not certain. The CDR3 is made up of 13 amino acids. The germline V and J ends were trimmed by 3 bases and 4 bases, with 9 bases remaining between them. Germline-derived CDR1 and CDR2 are SEHNR and FQNEAQ (reference sequence). The CDR3 DNA follows: TGTGCCAGCAGCTTTGACCTTGGAGAGACCCAGTACTTC. Residues: CASSFDLGETQYF.

V gene TRBV4-1 combines with J gene TRBJ2-7, with unresolved D. The CDR3 runs 15 residues. V lost 1 base and J 3 bases, leaving 13 bases between the germline ends. In germline, CDR1 is MGHRA, CDR2 YSYEKL. The CDR3 here is CASSQVAQVNYEQYF. The CDR3 DNA reads TGCGCCAGCAGCCAAGTCGCCCAGGTAAACTACGAGCAGTACTTC.